This T cell receptor (beta chain) was found in a study of T cell responses to AZD1222 COVID-19 vaccine. Germline CDR1 MNHEY, CDR2 SVGEGT. V was shortened by 4 bases and J by 8 bases, with 18 bases between the two germline ends. This CDR3 is 15 amino acids long. Some clones are missing from TCRdb's copy, which holds only in-frame ones; the method was immunoSEQ multiplex PCR. The sample has about 140,000 clones; approximately 90% are singletons. The clonotype was recovered from an adult who received the AZD1222 COVID-19 vaccine. The J gene is TRBJ1-3, the V gene TRBV6-2 or TRBV6-3; possible D gene TRBD1, 5 bases. The sample here was peripheral blood, taken 28 days after the second AZD1222 dose. CDR3 coding DNA: TGTGCCAGCAGTTCTCCAGGGAGTCTTGCGGACACCATATATTTT. This codes for CASSSPGSLADTIYF.